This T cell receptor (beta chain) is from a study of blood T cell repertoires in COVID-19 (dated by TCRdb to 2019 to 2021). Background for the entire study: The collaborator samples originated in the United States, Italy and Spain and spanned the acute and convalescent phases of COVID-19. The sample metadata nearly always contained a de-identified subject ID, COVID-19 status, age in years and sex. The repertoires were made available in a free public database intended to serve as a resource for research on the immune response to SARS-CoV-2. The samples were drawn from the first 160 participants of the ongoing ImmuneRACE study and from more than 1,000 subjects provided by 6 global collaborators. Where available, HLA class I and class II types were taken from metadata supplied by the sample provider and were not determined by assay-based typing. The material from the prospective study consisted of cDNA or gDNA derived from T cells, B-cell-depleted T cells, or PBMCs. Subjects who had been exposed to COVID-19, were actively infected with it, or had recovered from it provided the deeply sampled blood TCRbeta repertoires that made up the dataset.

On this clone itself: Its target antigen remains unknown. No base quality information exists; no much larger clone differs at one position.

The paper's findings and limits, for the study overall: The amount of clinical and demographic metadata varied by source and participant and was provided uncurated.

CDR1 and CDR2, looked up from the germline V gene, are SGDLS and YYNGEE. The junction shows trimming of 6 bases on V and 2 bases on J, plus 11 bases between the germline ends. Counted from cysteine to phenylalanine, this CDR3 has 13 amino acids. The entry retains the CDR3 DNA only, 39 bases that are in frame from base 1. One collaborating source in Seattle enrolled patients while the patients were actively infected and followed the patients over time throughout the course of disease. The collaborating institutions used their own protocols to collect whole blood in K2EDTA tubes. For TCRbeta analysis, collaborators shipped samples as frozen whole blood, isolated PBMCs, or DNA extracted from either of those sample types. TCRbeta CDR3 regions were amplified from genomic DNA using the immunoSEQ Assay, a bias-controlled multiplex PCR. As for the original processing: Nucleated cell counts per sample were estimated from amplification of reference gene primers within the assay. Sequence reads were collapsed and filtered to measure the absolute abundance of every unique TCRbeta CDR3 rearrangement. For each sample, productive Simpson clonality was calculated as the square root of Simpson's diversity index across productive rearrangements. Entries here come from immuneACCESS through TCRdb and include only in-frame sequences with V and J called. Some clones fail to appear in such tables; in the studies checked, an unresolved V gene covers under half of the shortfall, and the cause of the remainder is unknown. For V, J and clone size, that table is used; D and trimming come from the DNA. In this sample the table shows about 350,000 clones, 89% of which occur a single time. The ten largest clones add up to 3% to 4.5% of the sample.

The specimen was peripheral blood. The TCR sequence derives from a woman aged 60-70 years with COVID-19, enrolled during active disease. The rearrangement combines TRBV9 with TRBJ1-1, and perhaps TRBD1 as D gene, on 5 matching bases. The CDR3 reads CASIRQTNTEAFF. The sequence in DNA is TGTGCCAGCATAAGACAGACCAACACTGAAGCTTTCTTT.